This T cell receptor beta chain was found in a study of OX40 agonist ivuxolimab in advanced cancers. Study context: Dose-escalation patients suffered from hepatocellular carcinoma, melanoma, renal cell or head and neck cancer.

For this clone: Its antigen remains unknown.

General study results and limits: Fewer expanded clones were found on average in CD4+ than in CD8+ T cells.

The protocol was immunoSEQ multiplex PCR, while the TCRdb copy is restricted to in-frame clones and leaves out a portion. The sample yields about 100,000 clones, around nine tenths seen once. CDR1 ENHRY and CDR2 SYGVKD come from the germline V gene. The CDR3 is made up of 15 amino acids. V lost 2 bases and J lost 4, with 15 bases in between. This receptor was obtained from an adult with an advanced solid tumor such as melanoma, head and neck, liver or kidney cancer. Here the sequenced sample was CD4+ or CD8+ T cells sorted from blood, taken in a trial of the OX40 agonist ivuxolimab. The chain links TRBV10-3 to TRBJ2-7; maybe TRBD1 (5 bases). CDR3 DNA: TGTGCCATCAGTGAGAGGGGTAAAGAAGGGTACGAGCAGTACTTC. This translates into CAISERGKEGYEQYF.